The present entry profiles one TCR beta chain with its context. The antigen remains undetermined. One end of the junction does not line up with germline, which may come from a read error. The data originate from a study of graft-versus-host responses after intestinal transplantation. The overall study: Induction using anti-thymocyte globulin, followed by tacrolimus and steroids for 2 to 4 years, was given to all recipients.

Sequencing was performed with immunoSEQ multiplex PCR; in TCRdb, only in-frame clones are kept and a portion is missing. The sample records some 87,000 clones, roughly 91% being singletons. This material consisted of unstimulated CD8+ T cells sorted from spleen or lymph node cells, taken before transplant. The receptor was derived from a human donor who was the organ donor for an intestinal transplant.

The CDR3 nucleotides are TGTGCTAGCAGCTTAGGGTCCGGACAGGGTGTATGGTGCGAGCAGTACTTC. As protein: CASSLGSGQGVWCEQYF. The chain employs TRBV7-7 and TRBJ2-5, with 8 bases identical to TRBD1. The assigned J gene may be wrong: the sequence end matches TRBJ2-7 better. This CDR3 comprises 17 residues. Germline V gene lookup returns CDR1 SSHAT and CDR2 FNYEAQ (reference sequence).